This T cell receptor beta chain was observed in a study of cytomegalovirus exposure and HLA in healthy donors. Study-level results: Within an earlier analysis, most TCR beta V segments proved productive either about 90% or about 30% of the time. A later analysis associated 15,000 or so TCR beta sequences with HLA alleles at a 0.05 false discovery rate.

Amplification used 60 Vbeta primers and 13 Jbeta primers. The table came from immunoSEQ multiplex PCR; TCRdb's copy has only in-frame clones and leaves some out. The table has 95,000 to 150,000 clones, 60% to 85% seen once; the top ten hold around 3.7%. V was clipped by 4 bases and J by 7 bases; unmatched bases: 10. Looked up from germline, CDR1 is ENHRY and CDR2 is SYGVKD. CDR3 length: 16 residues. Worth noting for this clone: Its antigen is currently unknown.

The chain recombines TRBV10-3 with TRBJ2-1; 10 bases align to TRBD1. This TCR was sampled from a man in his thirties or forties in good health and CMV-seronegative. Sequenced material: PBMCs. CDR3 protein: CAISGPGTGAGNEQFF. For the CDR3, the DNA is TGTGCCATCAGTGGCCCCGGGACAGGGGCTGGGAATGAGCAGTTCTTC.